These 17 T cell receptor beta chains were all obtained from the same sample, sequenced in a study of blood T cell repertoires in COVID-19. Only in-frame clones appear in the TCRdb table, and some are missing; sequencing was by immunoSEQ multiplex PCR. The sample lists about 180,000 clones, around 87% seen once, with around 2.3% in the top ten. The material sequenced was peripheral blood. The receptors stem from a man aged 35 to 55 with active or convalescent COVID-19.

The rearrangement links TRBV24-1 to TRBJ2-3, with TRBD1 matching 9 bases. The germline gives CDR1 KGHDR, CDR2 SFDVKD. V dropped 1 base and J dropped 6; count of bases not matched to a gene: 10. The CDR3 is 17 amino acids. The CDR3 loop reads CATSDFPDRGLRDTQYF. DNA of the CDR3: TGTGCCACCAGTGATTTTCCGGACAGGGGCCTTAGGGATACGCAGTATTTT.

This chain uses TRBV10-3 with TRBJ2-5; 10 positions agree with TRBD1. CDR3 length: 15 amino acids. Germline CDR1 and CDR2: ENHRY and SYGVKD. J lost 0 bases, V lost 8 bases, and 6 bases had no gene match. The CDR3 here is CAISGTGAYQETQYF. The CDR3 DNA reads TGTGCCATCTCGGGGACAGGGGCCTACCAAGAGACCCAGTACTTC.

The rearrangement links TRBV19 to TRBJ1-5; TRBD1 might be the D (5 bases). The germline V gene has CDR1 LNHDA and CDR2 SQIVND (reference sequence). V shed 7 bases and J shed 0 bases, with 10 bases lying between them. This CDR3 spans 14 amino acids. The CDR3 nucleotides read TGTGCCAGTACTTTGACAGATAGCAATCAGCCCCAGCATTTT. Protein sequence: CASTLTDSNQPQHF.

The genes are TRBV7-2 and TRBJ2-7; TRBD2 matches 7 bases. There are 15 residues in the CDR3. With 5 bases clipped from V and 2 bases from J, the junction kept 9 bases outside the gene matches. Germline CDR1 SGHTA, CDR2 FQGNSA. The CDR3 nucleotides are TGTGCCAGCAGCACACGAAGCGGGGCAGCCTACGAGCAGTACTTC. This encodes CASSTRSGAAYEQYF.

This clone has just one count. The rearrangement uses TRBV4-1 and TRBJ2-7; TRBD1 matches at 9 bases. The CDR3 is 16 amino acids. Germline CDR1 and CDR2: MGHRA and YSYEKL. V shed 3 bases, J shed 4 bases, and the junction held 10 bases outside the gene matches. The CDR3 DNA is TGCGCCAGCAGCCATGCCCCCGGGACAGGGCGTTACGAGCAGTACTTC. This translates into CASSHAPGTGRYEQYF.

This chain uses TRBV30 with TRBJ2-3; 10 nucleotides line up with TRBD1. Germline trimming cut 4 bases from V and 4 bases from J; bases unmatched to any gene: 8. This CDR3 contains 15 residues. The V gene's germline CDR1 is GTSNPN and CDR2 SVGIG (reference sequence). The CDR3 region has the DNA TGTGCCTGGACGAGACAGGGGGCGCCTGCAGATACGCAGTATTTT. Translated: CAWTRQGAPADTQYF.

J is TRBJ1-3 and V is TRBV4-3; D unclear. V was trimmed by 1 base and J by 2 bases, leaving 6 bases between them. The CDR3 is 14 amino acids. The germline CDR1 and CDR2 sequences are LGHNA and YSLEER. The CDR3 sequence: CASSQVSAGNTIYF. The CDR3 bases are TGCGCCAGCAGCCAAGTCTCGGCTGGAAACACCATATATTTT.

This rearrangement joins TRBV10-3 to TRBJ2-3; D uncertain. CDR3 size: 12 residues. With 3 bases removed from V and 2 bases from J, the gap between germline ends came to 3 bases. Germline CDR1 is ENHRY and CDR2 is SYGVKD. The CDR3 reads CAISDNTDTQYF. DNA of the CDR3: TGTGCCATCAGTGACAACACAGATACGCAGTATTTT.

The V call is TRBV4-1, the J call TRBJ2-7, with 9 positions matching TRBD2. V lost 1 base, J lost 0 bases, and 7 bases stayed unmatched. CDR1 and CDR2 (germline): MGHRA, YSYEKL. The CDR3 loop spans 17 amino acids. CDR3 nucleotides: TGCGCCAGCAGCCAAGTATTGGCTAGCGGGGTCTCCTACGAGCAGTACTTC. This codes for CASSQVLASGVSYEQYF.

The chain joins TRBV28 to TRBJ1-5; 7 bases agree with TRBD1. The CDR3 spans 16 residues. The V and J ends lost 5 bases and 7 bases, in that order; junction bases with no gene match: 14. CDR1 is MDHEN, CDR2 SYDVKM, per germline. The CDR3 region is CASSPPGQLIMQPQHF. The DNA for the CDR3 is TGTGCCAGCAGTCCTCCGGGACAGTTAATTATGCAGCCCCAGCATTTT. The entire variable domain, with the rest obtained from reference TRBV28 and TRBJ1-5, is as follows: DVKVTQSSRYLVKRTGEKVFLECVQDMDHENMFWYRQDPGLGLRLIYFSYDVKMKEKGDIPEGYSVSREKKERFSLILESASTNQTSMYLCASSPPGQLIMQPQHFGDGTRLSIL.

The chain couples TRBV6-5 to TRBJ1-2; D is ambiguous. Germline V gene data show CDR1 as MNHEY and CDR2 as SVGAGI. CDR3 size: 13 residues. Trimming cost V 6 bases and J 5 bases, with 13 bases left between them. As DNA, the CDR3 is TGTGCCAGCAGAATGGAGCAACGGTATGGCTACACCTTC. As protein: CASRMEQRYGYTF.

This chain joins TRBV5-6 and TRBJ1-6; 7 bases agree with TRBD1. Germline V lookup: CDR1 SGHDT, CDR2 YYEEEE. This CDR3 is 14 amino acids long. With 4 bases clipped from V and 10 bases from J, the junction kept 8 bases outside the gene matches. The CDR3 DNA reads TGTGCCAGCAGCCTGGGACAGTTCGGGTCACCCCTCCACTTT. Translation: CASSLGQFGSPLHF.

The CDR3 DNA follows: TGTGCCAGCAGCATCCCACCGGGACAGGGGAACACTGAAGCTTTCTTT. As protein: CASSIPPGQGNTEAFF. This chain links TRBV11-2 with TRBJ1-1; 9 bases map to TRBD1. This CDR3 has 16 amino acids. Germline V lookup: CDR1 SGHAT, CDR2 FQNNGV. The V gene end was trimmed by 5 bases and the J gene end by 1 base; junction bases not matched to a gene: 8.

This chain joins TRBV9 and TRBJ2-7; 12 positions match TRBD1. Germline CDR1 and CDR2: SGDLS and YYNGEE. With 4 bases clipped from V and 7 bases from J, the junction kept 9 bases outside the gene matches. The CDR3 contains 15 residues. The CDR3 loop is CASSPWDRGLGEQYF. DNA of the CDR3: TGTGCCAGCAGCCCCTGGGACAGGGGGCTTGGAGAGCAGTACTTC.

Concerning this clone: This CDR3 is also generated by other DNA sequences in the sample. The chain employs TRBV18 and TRBJ2-3; D perhaps matches TRBD1 (6 bases). The CDR3 has 12 amino acids. V lost 6 bases to trimming and J lost 6 bases, with 10 bases between them. From germline, CDR1 is KGHSH and CDR2 LQKENI. The CDR3 reads CASSPQGDTQYF. CDR3 coding DNA: TGTGCCAGCTCGCCTCAGGGGGATACGCAGTATTTT. Complete variable domain (other parts from reference TRBV18 and TRBJ2-3): NAGVMQNPRHLVRRRGQEARLRCSPMKGHSHVYWYRQLPEEGLKFMVYLQKENIIDESGMPKERFSAEFPKEGPSILRIQQVVRGDSAAYFCASSPQGDTQYFGPGTRLTVL.

This clone was seen a handful of times. This chain uses TRBV5-6 with TRBJ1-6; TRBD1 matches 7 bases. The CDR3 is 16 amino acids. J lost 8 bases, V lost 2 bases, and 10 bases had no gene match. Germline-derived CDR1 and CDR2 are SGHDT and YYEEEE. For the CDR3, the DNA is TGTGCCAGCAGCTTACAGGGGTGGGGTCGAGATTCACCCCTCCACTTT. Its translation is CASSLQGWGRDSPLHF.

This chain links TRBV19 with TRBJ2-2; no clear D gene. Trimming shortened V by 3 bases and J by 7 bases, and 12 bases separated the two germline ends. Germline V gene lookup returns CDR1 LNHDA and CDR2 SQIVND (reference sequence). The CDR3 consists of 14 residues. In DNA form, the CDR3 reads TGTGCCAGTAGTATGAAATCCCCAGGCGGGGAGCTGTTTTTT. This codes for CASSMKSPGGELFF. Full variable domain (outside the CDR3, taken from reference TRBV19 and TRBJ2-2): DGGITQSPKYLFRKEGQNVTLSCEQNLNHDAMYWYRQDPGQGLRLIYYSQIVNDFQKGDIAEGYSVSREKKESFPLTVTSAQKNPTAFYLCASSMKSPGGELFFGEGSRLTVL.